This TCR beta chain was recovered during a study of T cells in Graves' hyperthyroidism and ophthalmopathy. This clonotype was found many times. Using RNA transcripts as the source, TCR beta CDR3 regions were amplified. Using the HTBI primer set, a first-round RT-PCR was run on the TCR CDR3. One entry per CDR3 protein, called by TCRdb with MiXCR from the multiplex PCR reads. Of more than 650,000 distinct CDR3 sequences listed, 14% were seen once; the top ten hold 10%. Patients were excluded for uncontrolled infection, other autoimmune disease, pregnancy or lactation. The PBMCs were sourced from fresh peripheral blood (about 10 ml). Sample: blood. The TCR comes from a woman aged 18-35 years with Graves' hyperthyroidism.

The chain's CDR3 is CSVSGRMNTEAFF. The CDR3 nucleotides are TGCAGCGTCTCGGGACGGATGAACACTGAAGCTTTCTTT. This chain connects TRBV29-1 to TRBJ1-1; D is possibly TRBD1 (5 bases). Germline CDR1 reads SQVTM; CDR2 reads ANQGSEA. Trimming left V 6 bases short and J 0 bases short, with 11 bases between. CDR3 length: 13 residues.